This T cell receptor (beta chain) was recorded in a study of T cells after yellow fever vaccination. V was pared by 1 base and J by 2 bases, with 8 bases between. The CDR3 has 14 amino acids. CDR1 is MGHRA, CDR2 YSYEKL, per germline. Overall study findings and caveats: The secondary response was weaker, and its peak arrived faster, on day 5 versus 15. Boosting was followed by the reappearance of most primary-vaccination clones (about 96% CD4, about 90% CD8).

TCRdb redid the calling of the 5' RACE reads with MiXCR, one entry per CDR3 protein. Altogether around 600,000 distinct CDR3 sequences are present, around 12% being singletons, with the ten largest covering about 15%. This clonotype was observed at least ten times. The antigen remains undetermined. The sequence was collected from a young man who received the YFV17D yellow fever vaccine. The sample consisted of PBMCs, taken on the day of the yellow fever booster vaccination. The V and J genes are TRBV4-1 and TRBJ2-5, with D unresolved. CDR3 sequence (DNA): TGCGCCAGCAGCCAAGTAACCAGACAAGAGACCCAGTACTTC. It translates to CASSQVTRQETQYF.